Sequencing of this TCR beta chain was carried out in a study of blood T cell repertoires in COVID-19. In the study overall: Both acute and convalescent COVID-19 samples were obtained from the United States, Italy and Spain. PBMCs, B-cell-depleted T cells, or T cells provided the cDNA or gDNA that made up the material.

TCRdb's copy holds only in-frame clones and misses some; the assay was immunoSEQ multiplex PCR. This table has a few hundred thousand clones, 80% to 95% appearing once. In germline, CDR1 is SQVTM, CDR2 ANQGSEA. The CDR3 runs 13 residues. Living in 24 US areas, the participants were between about 18 and 95 years of age. Self-reported history from a screening survey and questionnaire set each donor's cohort. What was sequenced was PBMCs or T cells enriched from blood (not recorded which). The chain couples TRBV29-1 to TRBJ1-1; perhaps TRBD1 as D (5 bases). The source is a woman between 40 and 55 years old who had been exposed to COVID-19. CDR3 amino acids: CSARQTGREEAFF. The CDR3 region has the DNA TGCAGTGCTAGACAGACCGGGCGAGAGGAAGCTTTCTTT.